This paragraph reports one T cell receptor (beta chain). This sample was taken from a study of control samples from healthy donors and cancer patients. Using immunoSEQ multiplex PCR, the repertoire was profiled, and TCRdb retains in-frame clones only, with some absent. The table has 85,000 to 120,000 clones, 90% to 95% seen once. With V trimmed by 3 bases and J by 4 bases, 3 bases remained unmatched. CDR1 and CDR2 (germline): MGHDK, SYGVNS. The CDR3 totals 15 residues. The sequence derives from a young woman in good health. The specimen sequenced was blood. The V and J genes are TRBV25-1 and TRBJ1-3; 10 nucleotides align to TRBD1. The DNA of the CDR3 is TGTGCCAGCAGTGAGACAGGGGGCTTCGGAAACACCATATATTTT. This gives the protein CASSETGGFGNTIYF.